The rows below give T cell receptor beta chains drawn from one sample of a study of blood T cells in healthy people across ages. Via MiXCR, TCRdb re-called the 5' RACE reads, giving one row per CDR3 protein. The data contain about 730,000 distinct CDR3 sequences, 40% to 45% of them singletons. Sequenced sample: blood. The receptors were sampled from a woman aged 55-69 years in good health. Each CDR3 is given with its conserved first and last residue. D genes are given only for firm matches. Not all rows give a size; the values are once, few, many and, for expanded clones, a class.

j_gene,v_gene,d_gene,abundance,CDR3nt,CDR3aa
TRBJ1-4,TRBV20-1,TRBD1,.,TGCAGTGCTAGGGATGGACAGGGGGGCTTTGAAAAACTGTTTTTT,CSARDGQGGFEKLFF
TRBJ2-7,TRBV20-1,TRBD2,.,TGCAGTGCTAGCCCCGGACTAGCGGGAGGCTACGAGCAGTACTTC,CSASPGLAGGYEQYF
TRBJ2-3,TRBV6-2/TRBV6-3,TRBD1,.,TGTGCCAGCAGTGACCGGACAGGGCGTCTCACAGATACGCAGTATTTT,CASSDRTGRLTDTQYF
TRBJ2-1,TRBV29-1,.,.,TGCAGCGTCCATGGGGGTAGCAATGAGCAGTTCTTC,CSVHGGSNEQFF
TRBJ2-5,TRBV27,TRBD2,.,TGTGCCAGCAGGGCCCGCGGGGCGGGAGGATCCCATGAGCAGTACTTC,CASRARGAGGSHEQYF
TRBJ2-7,TRBV7-2,.,.,TGTGCCAGCAGCCTTGGACGTGAGGCGGACGAGCAGTACTTC,CASSLGREADEQYF
TRBJ1-2,TRBV28,.,.,TGTGCCAGCAGTTCCTTCATCGGCTACACCTTC,CASSSFIGYTF
TRBJ2-7,TRBV5-1,TRBD1,.,TGCGCCAGCAGCCCGGGACAGACCTACGAGCAGTACTTC,CASSPGQTYEQYF
TRBJ2-6,TRBV28,.,.,TGTGCCATCGTCCCCTCTGGGGCCAACGTCCTGACTTTC,CAIVPSGANVLTF
TRBJ2-7,TRBV6-1,.,.,TGTGCCAGCAGTGGCGGGACAGCGAGCGTCGGATCCTACGAGCAGTACTTC,CASSGGTASVGSYEQYF
TRBJ2-3,TRBV7-3,.,.,TGTGCCAGCAGTCCACGGGAGACAACAGATACGCAGTATTTT,CASSPRETTDTQYF
TRBJ2-7,TRBV4-2,.,.,TGTGCCAGCAGCCCGCAGGGGTGCGAGCAGTACTTC,CASSPQGCEQYF
TRBJ1-5,TRBV7-3,.,once,TGTGCCAGCATCTTAGATCGAAATCAGCCCCAGCATTTT,CASILDRNQPQHF
TRBJ2-3,TRBV7-6,.,.,TGTGCCAGCAGCTTATTTAATGAGCAAACAGATACGCAGTATTTT,CASSLFNEQTDTQYF
TRBJ2-1,TRBV5-1,TRBD2,.,TGCGCCAGCAGCTTGGATACTAGCGGGGGAGAGCAGTTCTTC,CASSLDTSGGEQFF
TRBJ2-5,TRBV3-1,TRBD2,.,TGTGCCAGCAGCCAAGATAGAGCGGGGAAAAAAGAGACCCAGTACTTC,CASSQDRAGKKETQYF
TRBJ2-7,TRBV12-3/TRBV12-4,.,few,TGTGCCAGCAGTTTAGAAATATTACGAGGGGAGCAGTACTTC,CASSLEILRGEQYF
TRBJ1-2,TRBV20-1,TRBD1,.,TGCAGTGCTAGAGCTTCACAGGGGGCCGTGGGTGGCTACACCTTC,CSARASQGAVGGYTF
TRBJ2-7,TRBV5-8,TRBD1,few,TGTGCCAGCAGCAAAAGGGACAGGGAGAACGAGCAGTACTTC,CASSKRDRENEQYF
TRBJ2-3,TRBV12-3/TRBV12-4,.,.,TGTGCCAACAGTTTGATAGATACGCAGTATTTT,CANSLIDTQYF
TRBJ1-4,TRBV12-3/TRBV12-4,TRBD1,.,TGTGCCAGCAGGCGACAGGGGGATGAAAAACTGTTTTTT,CASRRQGDEKLFF
TRBJ2-1,TRBV20-1,TRBD2,.,TGCAGTGTCAAAGGCCTAGCGGGGAACAATGAGCAGTTCTTC,CSVKGLAGNNEQFF
TRBJ2-3,TRBV6-6,TRBD1,.,TGTGCCAGCAACCAGGGGGCCAACACAGATACGCAGTATTTT,CASNQGANTDTQYF
TRBJ2-4,TRBV12-3/TRBV12-4,TRBD2,many,TGTGCCAGCAGTTTTGGGACTACTAACATTCAGTACTTC,CASSFGTTNIQYF
TRBJ1-2,TRBV29-1,TRBD1,.,TGCAGCACAGGACAGGGAAAGGACTATGGCTACACCTTC,CSTGQGKDYGYTF
TRBJ2-3,TRBV5-1,TRBD2,few,TGCGCCAGCAGCTTGACTAGCGGGAGTGCAGATACGCAGTATTTT,CASSLTSGSADTQYF
TRBJ2-7,TRBV29-1,.,.,TGCAGCGCTGCCCCCCGGAGCTCCTACGAGCAGTACTTC,CSAAPRSSYEQYF
TRBJ2-7,TRBV10-3,TRBD2,.,TGTGCCATCATGAGGACTAGCGGGAGGGGGAGCTCCTACGAGCAGTACTTC,CAIMRTSGRGSSYEQYF
TRBJ2-5,TRBV7-2,TRBD2,.,TGTGCCAGCAGCAGCGGGAGGGCCGGGGAGGCCCAGTACTTC,CASSSGRAGEAQYF
TRBJ2-1,TRBV27,.,.,TGTGCCAGCAGTGTATCGGTGGGGATCCCGGGGTTCTTC,CASSVSVGIPGFF
TRBJ2-7,TRBV4-1,.,many,TGCGCCAGCAGCCAAGATCGACAGTACGAGCAGTACTTC,CASSQDRQYEQYF
TRBJ2-7,TRBV20-1,.,once,TGCAGTGCTAGTTTCCTAGCGCCCGAGCAGTACTTC,CSASFLAPEQYF
TRBJ1-2,TRBV30,.,.,TGTGCCTGGAGTGTAGTTGGCGGCTACACCTTC,CAWSVVGGYTF
TRBJ2-3,TRBV4-2,TRBD2,.,TGTGCCAGCAGCCAAGATATGCGGGGGGCCACAGATACGCAGTATTTT,CASSQDMRGATDTQYF
TRBJ2-7,TRBV6-5,.,few,TGTGCCAGCAGTGATTCTGGACAGTTCGAGCAGTACTTC,CASSDSGQFEQYF
TRBJ2-3,TRBV20-1,.,.,TGCAGTGCTATACGAGCGGGTACAGATACGCAGTATTTT,CSAIRAGTDTQYF
TRBJ2-2,TRBV29-1,.,.,TGCAGCGTTGGAATGGTTGAAAGCAGAGAGACCGGGGAGCTGTTTTTT,CSVGMVESRETGELFF
TRBJ2-5,TRBV28,.,.,TGTGCCAGCAGTCCCTACAGACAGCAAGAGACCCAGTACTTC,CASSPYRQQETQYF
TRBJ2-7,TRBV7-9,TRBD1,.,TGTGCCAGCAACAGGGGTACACTCGAGCAGTACTTC,CASNRGTLEQYF
TRBJ2-3,TRBV7-2,TRBD1,many,TGTGCCAGCAGCCTATCGGGACAGGGCACAGATACGCAGTATTTT,CASSLSGQGTDTQYF
TRBJ1-2,TRBV2,.,few,TGTGCCAGCAAGGAGACAATCTATGGCTACACCTTC,CASKETIYGYTF
TRBJ2-7,TRBV4-3,.,.,TGCGCCAGCAGCCAAGAGTCAGGGAGGAACTCCTACGAGCAGTACTTC,CASSQESGRNSYEQYF
TRBJ2-5,TRBV18,.,.,TGTGCCAGCTCACTTCTACAGGGTAACCAAGAGACCCAGTACTTC,CASSLLQGNQETQYF
TRBJ2-6,TRBV7-9,TRBD1,.,TGTGCCAGCAGCGGGGACAGGGGGTCTGGGGCCAACGTCCTGACTTTC,CASSGDRGSGANVLTF
TRBJ2-1,TRBV7-2,TRBD2,few,TGTGCCAGCAGCTTACAAGCGGGAGGGCCCAATGAGCAGTTCTTC,CASSLQAGGPNEQFF
TRBJ2-5,TRBV5-1,TRBD2,few,TGCGCCAGCAGTTTAAATTTCGGGACTAGCGGGGCCGAAGAGACCCAGTACTTC,CASSLNFGTSGAEETQYF
TRBJ1-1,TRBV7-3,TRBD1,.,TGTGCCAGCAGCACGGGACAGTCGAACACTGAAGCTTTCTTT,CASSTGQSNTEAFF
TRBJ2-1,TRBV4-2,TRBD2,few,TGTGCCAGCAGCCCCGATCTAGCGGGGGGGTACAATGAGCAGTTCTTC,CASSPDLAGGYNEQFF
TRBJ2-4,TRBV7-8,.,.,TGTGCCAGCAGCTTAAAGGGGTCGACCGGGCCCCAAAACATTCAGTACTTC,CASSLKGSTGPQNIQYF
TRBJ1-3,TRBV4-2,.,.,TGTGCCAGCAGCCCTTCGGCGGGGAGCGCTGCTGGAAACACCATATATTTT,CASSPSAGSAAGNTIYF
TRBJ2-5,TRBV28,TRBD2,few,TGTGCCAGCAGTTTTTTAGCGGGGGGTGGTGAGACCCAGTACTTC,CASSFLAGGGETQYF
TRBJ2-5,TRBV7-2,.,few,TGTGCCAGCAGCTTAGCCAAGAGCAGAGGCCAAGAGACCCAGTACTTC,CASSLAKSRGQETQYF